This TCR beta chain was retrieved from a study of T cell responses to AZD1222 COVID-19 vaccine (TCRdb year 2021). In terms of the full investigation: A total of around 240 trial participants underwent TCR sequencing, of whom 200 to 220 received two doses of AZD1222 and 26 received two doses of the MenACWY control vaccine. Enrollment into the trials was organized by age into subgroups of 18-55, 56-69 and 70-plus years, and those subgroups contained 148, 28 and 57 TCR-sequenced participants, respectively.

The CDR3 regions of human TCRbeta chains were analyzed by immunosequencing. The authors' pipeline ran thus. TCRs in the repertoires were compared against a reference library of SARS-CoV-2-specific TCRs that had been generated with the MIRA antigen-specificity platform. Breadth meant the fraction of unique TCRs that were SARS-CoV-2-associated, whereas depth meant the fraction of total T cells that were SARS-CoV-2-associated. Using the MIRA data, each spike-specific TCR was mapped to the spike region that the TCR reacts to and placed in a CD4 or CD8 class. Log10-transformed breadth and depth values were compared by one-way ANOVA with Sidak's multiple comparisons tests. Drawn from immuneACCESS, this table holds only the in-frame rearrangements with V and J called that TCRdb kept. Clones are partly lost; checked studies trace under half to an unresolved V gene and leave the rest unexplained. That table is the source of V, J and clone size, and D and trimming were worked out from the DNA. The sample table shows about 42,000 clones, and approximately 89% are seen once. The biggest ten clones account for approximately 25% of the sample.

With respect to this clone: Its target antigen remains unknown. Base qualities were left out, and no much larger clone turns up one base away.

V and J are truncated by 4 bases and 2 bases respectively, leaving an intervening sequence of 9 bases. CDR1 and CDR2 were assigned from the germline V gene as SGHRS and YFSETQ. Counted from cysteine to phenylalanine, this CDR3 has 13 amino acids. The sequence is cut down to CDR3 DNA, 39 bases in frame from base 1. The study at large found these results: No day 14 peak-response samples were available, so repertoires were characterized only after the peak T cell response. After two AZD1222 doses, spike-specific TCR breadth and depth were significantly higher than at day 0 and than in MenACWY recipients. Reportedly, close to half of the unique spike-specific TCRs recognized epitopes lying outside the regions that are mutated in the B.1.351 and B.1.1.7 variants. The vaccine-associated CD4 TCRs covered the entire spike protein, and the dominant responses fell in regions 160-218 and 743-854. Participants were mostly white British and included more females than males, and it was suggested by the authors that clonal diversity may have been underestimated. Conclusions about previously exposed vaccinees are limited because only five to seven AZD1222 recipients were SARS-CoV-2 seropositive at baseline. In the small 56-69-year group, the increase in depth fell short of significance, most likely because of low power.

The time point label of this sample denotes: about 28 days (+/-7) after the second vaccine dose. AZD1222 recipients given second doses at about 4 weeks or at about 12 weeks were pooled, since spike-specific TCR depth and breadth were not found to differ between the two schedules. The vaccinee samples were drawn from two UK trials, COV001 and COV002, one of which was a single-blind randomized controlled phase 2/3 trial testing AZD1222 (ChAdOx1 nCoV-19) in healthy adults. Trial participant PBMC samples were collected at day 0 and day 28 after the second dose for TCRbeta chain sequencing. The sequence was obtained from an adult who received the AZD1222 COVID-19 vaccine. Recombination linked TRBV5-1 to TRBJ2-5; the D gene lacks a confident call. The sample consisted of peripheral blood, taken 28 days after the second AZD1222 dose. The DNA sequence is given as TGCGCCAGCAGCCAGCCCGGTCAAGAGACCCAGTACTTC. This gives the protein CASSQPGQETQYF.